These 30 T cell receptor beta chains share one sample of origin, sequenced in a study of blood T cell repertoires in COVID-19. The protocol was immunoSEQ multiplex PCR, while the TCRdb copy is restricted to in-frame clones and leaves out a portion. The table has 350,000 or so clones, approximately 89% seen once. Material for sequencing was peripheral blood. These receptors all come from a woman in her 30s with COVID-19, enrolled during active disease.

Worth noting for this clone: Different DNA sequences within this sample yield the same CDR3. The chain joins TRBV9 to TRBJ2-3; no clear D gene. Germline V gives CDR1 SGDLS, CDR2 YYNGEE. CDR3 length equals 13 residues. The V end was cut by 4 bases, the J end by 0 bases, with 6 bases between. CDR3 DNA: TGTGCCAGCAGCCCTCTAAGCACAGATACGCAGTATTTT. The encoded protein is CASSPLSTDTQYF.

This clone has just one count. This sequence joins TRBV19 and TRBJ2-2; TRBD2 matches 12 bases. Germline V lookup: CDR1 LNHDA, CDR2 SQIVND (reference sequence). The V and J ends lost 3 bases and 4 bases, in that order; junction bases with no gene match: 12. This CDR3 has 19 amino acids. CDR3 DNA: TGTGCCAGTAGTATGCAGAAACATACTAGCGGGAGGATCACCGGGGAGCTGTTTTTT. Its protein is CASSMQKHTSGRITGELFF.

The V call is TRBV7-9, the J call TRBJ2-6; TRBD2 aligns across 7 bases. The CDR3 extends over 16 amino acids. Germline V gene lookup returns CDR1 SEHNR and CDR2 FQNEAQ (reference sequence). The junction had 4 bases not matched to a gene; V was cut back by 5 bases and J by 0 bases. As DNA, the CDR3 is TGTGCCAGCAGCCCGGGGAGGGCCTCTGGGGCCAACGTCCTGACTTTC. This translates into CASSPGRASGANVLTF.

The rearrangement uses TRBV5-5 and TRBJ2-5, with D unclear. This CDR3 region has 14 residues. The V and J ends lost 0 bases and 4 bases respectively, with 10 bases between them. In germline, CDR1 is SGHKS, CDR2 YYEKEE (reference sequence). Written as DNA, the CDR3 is TGTGCCAGCAGCTTGGGCTGGGCTGGAGAGACCCAGTACTTC. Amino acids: CASSLGWAGETQYF.

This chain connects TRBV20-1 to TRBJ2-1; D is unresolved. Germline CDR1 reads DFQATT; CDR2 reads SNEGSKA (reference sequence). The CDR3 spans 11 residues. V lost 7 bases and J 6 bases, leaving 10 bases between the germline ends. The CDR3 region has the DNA TGCAGTGTCAGAACCCTCAATGAGCAGTTCTTC. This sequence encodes CSVRTLNEQFF.

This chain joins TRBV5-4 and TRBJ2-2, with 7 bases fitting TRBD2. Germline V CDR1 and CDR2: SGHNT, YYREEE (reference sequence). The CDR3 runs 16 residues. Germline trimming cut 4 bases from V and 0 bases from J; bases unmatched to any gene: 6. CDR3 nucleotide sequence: TGTGCCAGCAGCCCCAGGGAGGGTTCGAACACCGGGGAGCTGTTTTTT. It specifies CASSPREGSNTGELFF. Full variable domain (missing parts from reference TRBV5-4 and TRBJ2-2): ETGVTQSPTHLIKTRGQQVTLRCSSQSGHNTVSWYQQALGQGPQFIFQYYREEENGRGNFPPRFSGLQFPNYSSELNVNALELDDSALYLCASSPREGSNTGELFFGEGSRLTVL.

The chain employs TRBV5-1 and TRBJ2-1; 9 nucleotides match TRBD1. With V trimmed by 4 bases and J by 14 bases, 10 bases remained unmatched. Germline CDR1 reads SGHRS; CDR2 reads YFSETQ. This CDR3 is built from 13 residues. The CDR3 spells CASSESTGDREFF. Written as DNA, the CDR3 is TGCGCCAGCAGCGAATCAACCGGGGACAGGGAGTTCTTC.

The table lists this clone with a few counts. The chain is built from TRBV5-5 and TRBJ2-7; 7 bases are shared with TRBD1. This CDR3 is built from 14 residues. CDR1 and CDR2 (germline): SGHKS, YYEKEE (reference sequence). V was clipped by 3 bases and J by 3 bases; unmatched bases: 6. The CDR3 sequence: CASSSRQGFYEQYF. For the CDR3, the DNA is TGTGCCAGCAGCTCCCGACAGGGATTCTACGAGCAGTACTTC.

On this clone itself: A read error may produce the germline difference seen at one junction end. In DNA, the CDR3 is TGTGCCAGAACCTTTGAGGATGGCACACATACGCAGTATTTT. This encodes CARTFEDGTHTQYF. The chain is built from TRBV5-3 and TRBJ2-3; D is uncertain. TRBV5-3 is an ORF, and what it does is uncertain. CDR3 length equals 14 residues.

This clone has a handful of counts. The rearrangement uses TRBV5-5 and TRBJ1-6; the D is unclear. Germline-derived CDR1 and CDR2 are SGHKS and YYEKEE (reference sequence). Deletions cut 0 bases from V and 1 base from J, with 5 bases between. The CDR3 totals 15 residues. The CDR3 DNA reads TGTGCCAGCAGCTTGGCGGGTTCCTATAATTCACCCCTCCACTTT. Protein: CASSLAGSYNSPLHF.

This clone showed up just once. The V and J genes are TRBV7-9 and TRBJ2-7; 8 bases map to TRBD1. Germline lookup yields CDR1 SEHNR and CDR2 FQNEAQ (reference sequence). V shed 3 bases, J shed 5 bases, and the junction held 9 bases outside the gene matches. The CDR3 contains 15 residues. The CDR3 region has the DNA TGTGCCAGCAGCTTCGAAGGGGCAGGGGGCCACGAGCAGTACTTC. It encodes CASSFEGAGGHEQYF.

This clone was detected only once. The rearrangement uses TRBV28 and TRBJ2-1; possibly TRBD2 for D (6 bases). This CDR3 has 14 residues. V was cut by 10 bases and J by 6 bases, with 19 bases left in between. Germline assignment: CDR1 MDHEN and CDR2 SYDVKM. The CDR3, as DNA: TGTGCCACCCAGTCTTCTCTAGCGTTCAATGAGCAGTTCTTC. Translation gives CATQSSLAFNEQFF.

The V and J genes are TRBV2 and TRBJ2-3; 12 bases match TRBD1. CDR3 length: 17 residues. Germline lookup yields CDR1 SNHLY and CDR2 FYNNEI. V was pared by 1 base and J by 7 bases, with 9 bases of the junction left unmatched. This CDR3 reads CASSEGKGQGARNTQYF. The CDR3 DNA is TGTGCCAGCAGTGAAGGGAAGGGACAGGGGGCGCGAAATACGCAGTATTTT. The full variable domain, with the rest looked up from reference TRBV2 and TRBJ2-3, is EPEVTQTPSHQVTQMGQEVILRCVPISNHLYFYWYRQILGQKVEFLVSFYNNEISEKSEIFDDQFSVERPDGSNFTLKIRSTKLEDSAMYFCASSEGKGQGARNTQYFGPGTRLTVL.

The CDR3 spells CASRGTANQPQHF. DNA of the CDR3: TGTGCCAGCAGGGGCACAGCAAATCAGCCCCAGCATTTT. The chain recombines TRBV6-5 with TRBJ1-5; no clear D. Trimming left V 6 bases short and J 4 bases short, with 10 bases between. Germline V gene lookup returns CDR1 MNHEY and CDR2 SVGAGI. The CDR3 consists of 13 residues.

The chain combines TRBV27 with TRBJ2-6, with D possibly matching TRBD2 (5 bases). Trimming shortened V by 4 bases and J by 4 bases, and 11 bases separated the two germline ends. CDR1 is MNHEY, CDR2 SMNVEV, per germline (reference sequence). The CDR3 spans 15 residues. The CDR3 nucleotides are TGTGCCAGCAGTTCGCGGACGGGGGGGGCCAACGTCCTGACTTTC. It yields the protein CASSSRTGGANVLTF.

The DNA of the CDR3 is TGTGCCAGCTCACCGGCGACTAACTACGAGCAGTACTTC. Protein sequence: CASSPATNYEQYF. The rearrangement joins TRBV18 to TRBJ2-7; D may be TRBD2 (5 bases). CDR1 is KGHSH, CDR2 LQKENI, per germline. V was shortened by 3 bases and J by 3 bases, with 9 bases between the two germline ends. This CDR3 region has 13 residues.

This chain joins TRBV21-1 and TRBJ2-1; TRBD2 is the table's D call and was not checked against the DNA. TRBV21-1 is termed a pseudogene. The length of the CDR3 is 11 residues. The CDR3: CASSNAYEQFF. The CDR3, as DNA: TGTGCCAGCAGCAATGCGTATGAGCAGTTCTTC.

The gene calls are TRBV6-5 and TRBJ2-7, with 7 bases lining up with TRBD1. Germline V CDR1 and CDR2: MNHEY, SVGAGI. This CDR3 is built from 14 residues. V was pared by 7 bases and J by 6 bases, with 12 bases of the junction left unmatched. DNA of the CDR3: TGTGCCAGCACCCAACAGGGGCTTTTTGGCGAGCAGTACTTC. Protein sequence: CASTQQGLFGEQYF.

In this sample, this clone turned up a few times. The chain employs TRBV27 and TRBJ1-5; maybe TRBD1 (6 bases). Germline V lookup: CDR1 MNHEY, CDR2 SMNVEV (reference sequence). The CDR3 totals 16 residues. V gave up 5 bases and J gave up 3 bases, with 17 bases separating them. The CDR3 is CASSARDITSNQPQHF. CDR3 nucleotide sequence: TGTGCCAGCAGTGCCCGGGACATCACCTCCAATCAGCCCCAGCATTTT.

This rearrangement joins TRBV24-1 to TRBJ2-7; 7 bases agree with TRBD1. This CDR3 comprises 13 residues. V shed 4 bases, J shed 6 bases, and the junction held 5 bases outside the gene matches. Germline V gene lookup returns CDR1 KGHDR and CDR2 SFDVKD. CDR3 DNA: TGTGCCACCAGTGAAGGGGACAGTCTCGAGCAGTACTTC. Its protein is CATSEGDSLEQYF.

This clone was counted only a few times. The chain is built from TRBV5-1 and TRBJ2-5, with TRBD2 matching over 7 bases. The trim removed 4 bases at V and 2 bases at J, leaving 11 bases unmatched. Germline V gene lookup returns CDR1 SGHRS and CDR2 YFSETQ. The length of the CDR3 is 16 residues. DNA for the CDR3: TGCGCCAGCAGCACCGGGACTACCAACCAACAAGAGACCCAGTACTTC. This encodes CASSTGTTNQQETQYF.

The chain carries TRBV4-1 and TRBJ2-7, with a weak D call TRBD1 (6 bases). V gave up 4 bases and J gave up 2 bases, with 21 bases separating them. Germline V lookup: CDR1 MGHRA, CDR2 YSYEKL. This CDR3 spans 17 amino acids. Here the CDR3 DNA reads TGCGCCAGCAGCCCTTACCCGGACAGCGCTATCCCCTACGAGCAGTACTTC. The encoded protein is CASSPYPDSAIPYEQYF.

This CDR3 is CASSRRDEQFF. In DNA, the CDR3 is TGTGCCAGTAGCCGTAGAGATGAGCAGTTCTTC. This rearrangement joins TRBV19 to TRBJ2-1, with D unclear. V lost 6 bases, J lost 8 bases, and 8 bases lay in between. The CDR3 consists of 11 residues. CDR1 is LNHDA and CDR2 is SQIVND in the germline V gene (reference sequence).

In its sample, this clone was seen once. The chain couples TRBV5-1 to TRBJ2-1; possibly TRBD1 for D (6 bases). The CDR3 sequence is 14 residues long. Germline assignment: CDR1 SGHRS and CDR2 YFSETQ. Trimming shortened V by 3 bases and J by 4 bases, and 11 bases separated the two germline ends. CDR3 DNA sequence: TGCGCCAGCAGCTCTGGGACAAGATACAATGAGCAGTTCTTC. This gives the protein CASSSGTRYNEQFF.

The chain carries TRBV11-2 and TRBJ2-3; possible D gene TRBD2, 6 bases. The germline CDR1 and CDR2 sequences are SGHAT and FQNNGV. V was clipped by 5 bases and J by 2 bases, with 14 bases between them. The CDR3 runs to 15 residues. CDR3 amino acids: CASSLRGMSTDTQYF. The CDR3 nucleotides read TGTGCCAGCAGCCTCCGGGGGATGTCCACAGATACGCAGTATTTT.

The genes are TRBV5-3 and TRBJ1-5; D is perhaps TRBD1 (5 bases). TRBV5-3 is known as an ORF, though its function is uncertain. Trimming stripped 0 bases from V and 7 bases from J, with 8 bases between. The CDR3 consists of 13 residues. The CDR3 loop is CARSLARVQPQHF. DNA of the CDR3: TGTGCCAGAAGCTTGGCCAGGGTCCAGCCCCAGCATTTT.

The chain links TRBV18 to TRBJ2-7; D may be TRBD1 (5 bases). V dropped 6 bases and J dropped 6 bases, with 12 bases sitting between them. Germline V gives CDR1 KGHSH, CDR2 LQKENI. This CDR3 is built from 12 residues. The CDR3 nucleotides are TGTGCCAGCTCCGTCGACAGAACCGAGCAGTACTTC. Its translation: CASSVDRTEQYF.

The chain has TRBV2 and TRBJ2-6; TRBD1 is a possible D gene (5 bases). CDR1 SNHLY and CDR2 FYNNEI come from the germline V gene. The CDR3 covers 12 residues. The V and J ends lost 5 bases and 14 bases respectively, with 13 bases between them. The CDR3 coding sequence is TGTGCCAGCAGTCCAGAACAGGAAATCCTGACTTTC. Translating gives CASSPEQEILTF.

The CDR3 region is CASSPGQTSTDTQYF. CDR3 DNA: TGTGCCAGCAGCCCCGGACAGACTAGCACAGATACGCAGTATTTT. V is TRBV28 and J is TRBJ2-3; D is possibly TRBD1 (6 bases). Germline assignment: CDR1 MDHEN and CDR2 SYDVKM. The CDR3 spans 15 residues. Trimming shortened V by 6 bases and J by 0 bases, and 13 bases separated the two germline ends.

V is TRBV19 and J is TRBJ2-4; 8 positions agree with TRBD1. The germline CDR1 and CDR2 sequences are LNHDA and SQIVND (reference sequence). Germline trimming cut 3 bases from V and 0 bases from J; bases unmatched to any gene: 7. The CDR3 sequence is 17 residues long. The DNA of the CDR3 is TGTGCCAGTAGTATCGAAGGGACAGGCTTAGCCAAAAACATTCAGTACTTC. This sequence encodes CASSIEGTGLAKNIQYF.